This T cell receptor (beta chain) came from a study of shared clonotypes between healthy human individuals. Study-wide background: For every donor, three CD4 naive, three CD4 memory, two CD8 naive and one CD8 memory plates were used.

It was across several immunoSEQ plates that each subset's genomic DNA was evenly split. Assay: immunoSEQ multiplex PCR; the TCRdb copy retains only in-frame clones and omits some. The sample consists of 1,400,000 or so clones, around 98.5% of them appearing once. A note on this clone: Antigen unknown.

Study-wide findings and caveats: Richness estimates generally favored naive over memory subsets.

The receptor comes from a man aged 30-40 years in good health. Sample: naive CD4+ T cells sorted from blood. The subset denotes: CD45RA+ positively selected.

The CDR3 DNA follows: TGTGCCAGCAGCCAAGGACGGGAGCCCCTCTCCTACGAGCAGTACTTC. It encodes CASSQGREPLSYEQYF. This chain connects TRBV4-2 to TRBJ2-7; the D gene is possibly TRBD2 (6 bases). The V gene's germline CDR1 is LGHNA and CDR2 YNFKEQ. This CDR3 is built from 16 residues. The ends were cut back, 1 base at V and 0 bases at J, with 13 bases in the middle.